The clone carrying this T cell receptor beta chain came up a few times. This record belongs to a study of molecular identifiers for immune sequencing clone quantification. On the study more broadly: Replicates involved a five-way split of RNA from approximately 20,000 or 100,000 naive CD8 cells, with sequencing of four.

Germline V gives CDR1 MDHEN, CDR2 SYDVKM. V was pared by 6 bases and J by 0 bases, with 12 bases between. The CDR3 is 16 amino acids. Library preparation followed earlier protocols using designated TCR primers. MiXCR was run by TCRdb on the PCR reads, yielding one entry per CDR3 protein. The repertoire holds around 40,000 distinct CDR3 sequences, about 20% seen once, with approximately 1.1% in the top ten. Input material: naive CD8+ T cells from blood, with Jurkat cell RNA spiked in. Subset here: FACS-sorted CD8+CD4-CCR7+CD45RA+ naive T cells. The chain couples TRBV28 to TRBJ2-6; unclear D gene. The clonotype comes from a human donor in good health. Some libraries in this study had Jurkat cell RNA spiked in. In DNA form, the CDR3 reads TGTGCCAGCAGGTTTCGTGGGCTCTCTGGGGCCAACGTCCTGACTTTC. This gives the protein CASRFRGLSGANVLTF.